This is a list of T cell receptor beta chains from one sample in a study of shared clonotypes between healthy human individuals. Clones were read by immunoSEQ multiplex PCR, and TCRdb kept only the in-frame ones, dropping some. This sample has about 2.4 million clones, with 93% found just once. The material sequenced was naive CD4+ T cells from PBMCs. The receptors come from a young man in good health. Some clones in this sample may be carry-over from other donors' samples. The CDR3 runs from the conserved cysteine through the conserved F or W. A D gene is named only where the DNA matches it firmly. Only some rows state a clone size, as once, few, many or a class for expanded clones.

clone_size j_call d_call v_call cdr3_nt cdr3_aa
NA TRBJ1-2 NA TRBV25-1 TGTGCCAGCAGTGATCCGGGAAGGGGGGGCTACACCTTC CASSDPGRGGYTF
NA TRBJ1-2 NA TRBV4-2 TGTGCCAGCAGCCAAGCCAACTATGGCTACACCTTC CASSQANYGYTF
NA TRBJ2-7 NA TRBV28 TGTGCCAGCAGTTTAGCAGGTACCACCTACGAGCAGTACTTC CASSLAGTTYEQYF
few TRBJ1-1 NA TRBV28 TGTGCCAGCAGTGGTCCCGGGGTTCCGGTCGCGAACACTGAAGCTTTCTTT CASSGPGVPVANTEAFF
NA TRBJ2-3 TRBD2 TRBV28 TGTGCCAGTCTGGGAGGGGGCACAGATACGCAGTATTTT CASLGGGTDTQYF
NA TRBJ2-3 TRBD2 TRBV5-1 TGCGCCAGCAGCTTCCTAGCGGGAGTGTCCACAGATACGCAGTATTTT CASSFLAGVSTDTQYF
NA TRBJ1-2 NA TRBV7-2 TGTGCCAGCAGCCGCAAACAGGCGCCTAAGCTCTATGGCTACACCTTC CASSRKQAPKLYGYTF
NA TRBJ1-4 TRBD1 TRBV11-2 TGTGCCAGCAGCGCAACCGGGACAGGGTCCGTAAGTCTGTTTTTT CASSATGTGSVSLFF
NA TRBJ2-7 TRBD1 TRBV28 TGTGCCAGCAGCCAGGGTTCAGGGGGTGTGACGCACTTC CASSQGSGGVTHF
NA TRBJ1-4 NA TRBV5-1 TGCGCCAGCAGCTTTGCTGGACTAACTAATGAAAAACTGTTTTTT CASSFAGLTNEKLFF
NA TRBJ1-2 TRBD1 TRBV7-9 TGTGCCAGCAGCTTAACCACAGGGGACGGTCACACCTTC CASSLTTGDGHTF
NA TRBJ1-6 NA TRBV7-9 TGTGCCAGCAGCAAAGCTACAGGGCCGAGTTCCTATAATTCACCCCTCCACTTT CASSKATGPSSYNSPLHF
NA TRBJ2-7 NA TRBV19 TGTGCCAGTACGACGGGGGCAGGATCCTACGAGCAGTACTTC CASTTGAGSYEQYF
NA TRBJ1-6 NA TRBV30 TGTGCCTGGAGGCGGGGGGGTTCCCTAAATTCACCCCTCCACTTT CAWRRGGSLNSPLHF
NA TRBJ1-2 TRBD1 TRBV25-1 TGTGCCAGCAGTGGAGCCCCGGGACAGACTACTAACTATGGCTACACCTTC CASSGAPGQTTNYGYTF
NA TRBJ2-5 TRBD2 TRBV5-1 TGCGCCAGCAGCTTGGGTCTAGCGGGAGGGCTCGAGACCCAGTACTTC CASSLGLAGGLETQYF
NA TRBJ2-2 NA TRBV10-2 TGCGCCAGCAGAGGGCAGCAGAACACCGGGGAGCTGTTTTTT CASRGQQNTGELFF
once TRBJ1-2 NA TRBV7-9 TGTGCCAGCAGCTTAGTTCAGAACCCCTATGGCTACACCTTC CASSLVQNPYGYTF
once TRBJ1-1 NA TRBV7-3 TGTGCCAGCAGCTTTAGACAGAACACTGAAGCTTTCTTT CASSFRQNTEAFF
NA TRBJ2-7 NA TRBV4-2 TGTGCCAGCAGCCAGACTAGTTCCGGGACAGCCTACGAGCAGTACTTC CASSQTSSGTAYEQYF
NA TRBJ2-1 NA TRBV27 TGTGCCAGCAGTCTCCACAAGGGGGGATACAATGAGCAGTTCTTC CASSLHKGGYNEQFF
NA TRBJ2-1 TRBD2 TRBV7-2 TGTGCCAGCAGCTGGTTAGCGGGAGAGGCCCACAATGAGCAGTTCTTC CASSWLAGEAHNEQFF
NA TRBJ2-1 TRBD2 TRBV5-1 TGCGCCAGCAGCCCCACTAGCGGGAGCTCCTACAATGAGCAGTTCTTC CASSPTSGSSYNEQFF
NA TRBJ2-3 TRBD2 TRBV7-9 TGTGCCAGCAGTTGGACTAGCGGGACAGATACGCAGTATTTT CASSWTSGTDTQYF
once TRBJ2-3 NA TRBV5-1 TGCGCCAGCACGGTAATCGGACAATCCACAGATACGCAGTATTTT CASTVIGQSTDTQYF
NA TRBJ2-7 TRBD1 TRBV5-1 TGCGCCAGCAGCTTACAGGGGGTCGGAAACGAGCAGTACTTC CASSLQGVGNEQYF
NA TRBJ2-5 TRBD2 TRBV4-3 TGCGCCAGCAGCCAAGATCAAGCGGGAGTGGGGGAGACCCAGTACTTC CASSQDQAGVGETQYF
NA TRBJ2-1 TRBD2 TRBV5-1 TGCGCCAGCAGCTCCATTAGCGGGAGGGACTACAATGAGCAGTTCTTC CASSSISGRDYNEQFF
NA TRBJ2-1 TRBD2 TRBV4-3 TGCGCCAGCAGCCAAGATGTACTAGCGGGAGGGCCGGGTGAGCAGTTCTTC CASSQDVLAGGPGEQFF
NA TRBJ2-2 NA TRBV5-1 TGCGCCAGCAGCCGATTCTCCACGGCGAACACCGGGGAGCTGTTTTTT CASSRFSTANTGELFF
NA TRBJ2-5 TRBD1 TRBV28 TGTGCCAGCAGTTTAAACAGGGGTCAAGAGACCCAGTACTTC CASSLNRGQETQYF
NA TRBJ1-2 NA TRBV6-5 TGTGCCAGCAGTCGGAGAGACAGATCGGGTGGCTACACCTTC CASSRRDRSGGYTF
NA TRBJ2-1 NA TRBV9 TGTGCCAGCAGCGTAGGCACGGGAAGTGTTCCCCGTAATGATCACTACAATGAGCAGTTCTTC CASSVGTGSVPRNDHYNEQFF
NA TRBJ2-7 NA TRBV4-1 TGCGCCAGCAGCCAAGTGTGGCGGACTACATCCTACGAGCAGTACTTC CASSQVWRTTSYEQYF
NA TRBJ1-1 TRBD1 TRBV11-2 TGTGCCAGCAGCTTCAGACAGGGATACACTGAAGCTTTCTTT CASSFRQGYTEAFF
NA TRBJ2-5 TRBD1 TRBV19 TGTGCCAGTAGTGCCCAAACAGGGGGCGCGGGAATCGGGACCCAGTACTTC CASSAQTGGAGIGTQYF
once TRBJ2-7 NA TRBV6-5 TGTGCCAGCAGTTACGGGGGGTTTGACGCCGGGCAGTACTTC CASSYGGFDAGQYF
NA TRBJ2-7 NA TRBV27 TGTGCCAGCAGACAGGGACTTTTCTCCTACGAGCAGTACTTC CASRQGLFSYEQYF
NA TRBJ2-1 TRBD2 TRBV13 TGTGCCAGCAGCCCCTCCCAGCGGGGGACCGAAGGGGAGCAGTTCTTC CASSPSQRGTEGEQFF
NA TRBJ2-7 NA TRBV2 TGTGCCAGCAGTGAAGCGGTTTCCTACGAGCAGTACTTC CASSEAVSYEQYF
NA TRBJ2-5 TRBD1 TRBV7-9 TGTGCCAGCAGCAGACAGGGGGTTGGAGAGACCCAGTACTTC CASSRQGVGETQYF
NA TRBJ2-3 NA TRBV5-1 TGCGCCAGCAGCTTGCGGTCAGGCACAGATACGCAGTATTTT CASSLRSGTDTQYF
NA TRBJ2-1 NA TRBV7-2 TGTGCCAGCAGCTCGAGCTCCTACAATGAGCAGTTCTTC CASSSSSYNEQFF
NA TRBJ2-5 NA TRBV9 TGTGCCAGCAGCGTAGGAGGGGCCCAGTACTTC CASSVGGAQYF
NA TRBJ2-5 NA TRBV2 TGTGCCAGCAGGACTAGTCAGCAAGAGACCCAGTACTTC CASRTSQQETQYF